This T cell receptor beta chain was identified during a study of OX40 agonist ivuxolimab in advanced cancers. Overall study results and limits: Patients who responded partially at 0.1-3.0 mg/kg showed clonal expansion ranking among the lowest. At doses 0.1 to 3.0 mg/kg, CD4+ and CD8+ clones expanded.

The CDR3 spans 19 residues. Germline V CDR1 and CDR2: SGHAT, FQNNGV. TCRdb's copy holds only in-frame clones and misses some; the assay was immunoSEQ multiplex PCR. The sample comprises about 40,000 clones, approximately 82% of which are singletons, and approximately 8.1% rests with the top ten. Turning to this clone: Its specificity is unknown.

This clonotype was sampled from an adult with an advanced solid tumor such as melanoma, head and neck, liver or kidney cancer. The sequenced sample was CD4+ or CD8+ T cells sorted from blood, obtained in a trial of the OX40 agonist ivuxolimab. The chain recombines TRBV11-2 with TRBJ2-5, with 9 positions matching TRBD1. With the DNA end fitting TRBJ2-7 better, the J assignment may be wrong. CDR3 DNA: TGTGCCAGCAGCGGGGCCGGGGGATCCGGGACAGGGCGAACCTACGAGCAGTACTTC. Its translation: CASSGAGGSGTGRTYEQYF.